The rows below give T cell receptor beta chains drawn from one sample of a study of T cells in Graves' hyperthyroidism and ophthalmopathy. One entry per CDR3 protein, called by TCRdb with MiXCR from the multiplex PCR reads. The sample carries about 480,000 distinct CDR3 sequences, around an eighth recorded once. The sample comprised blood. The receptors originated from a woman aged 18-29 years with Graves' hyperthyroidism. Both conserved end residues are part of each CDR3. The D gene is left open where the match is weak. Expanded clones get a size class; other rows say once, few or many, or leave the size out.

CDR3 length,J gene,V gene,clone size,D gene,CDR3 DNA,CDR3 protein
13,TRBJ2-7,TRBV11-1,once,NA,TGTGCCAGCAGCTTAAGGAGGGACCACGAGCAGTACTTC,CASSLRRDHEQYF
14,TRBJ1-2,TRBV3-1,many,NA,TGTGCCAGCAGCCAAGTGCCGATACACTATGGCTACACCTTC,CASSQVPIHYGYTF
13,TRBJ2-7,TRBV11-2,NA,NA,TGTGCCAGCAGCTTATTACAGACCTACGAGCAGTACTTC,CASSLLQTYEQYF
15,TRBJ1-4,TRBV9,NA,NA,TGTGCCAGCAGCCCCCCGGGTTCAACTAATGAAAAACTGCTTTTT,CASSPPGSTNEKLLF
15,TRBJ2-7,TRBV30,many,NA,TGTGCCTGGAGTGTACGATTGGCTAACTCCTACGAGCAGTACTTC,CAWSVRLANSYEQYF
12,TRBJ1-2,TRBV20-1,many,NA,TGCAGTGCTGCAACGAGTGTCAGGGGCTACACCTTC,CSAATSVRGYTF
16,TRBJ1-5,TRBV10-3,NA,NA,TGTGCCATCAGTGAGTCGGCTTACGGGCATAGTCAGCCCCAGCATTTT,CAISESAYGHSQPQHF
16,TRBJ1-2,TRBV14,many,NA,TGTGCCAGCAGCCAGTATGGACTCCCCGGGCCCTATGGCTACACCTTC,CASSQYGLPGPYGYTF
15,TRBJ1-5,TRBV10-2,few,NA,TGCGCCAGCAGTGGGACACAGGGAAGGAATCAGCCCCAGCATTTT,CASSGTQGRNQPQHF
14,TRBJ1-1,TRBV24-1,NA,NA,TGTGCCACCAGTGATTCCCAGGGGAACACTGAAGCTTTCTTT,CATSDSQGNTEAFF
15,TRBJ1-4,TRBV6-5,few,TRBD1,TGTGCCAGCAGTTACTCGGGACAGACTAATGAAAAACTGTTTTTT,CASSYSGQTNEKLFF
14,TRBJ1-5,TRBV12-3/TRBV12-4,many,NA,TGTGCCAGCAGCAGTCACCTAGGCGGGCAGCCCCAGCATTTT,CASSSHLGGQPQHF
15,TRBJ2-5,TRBV10-3,many,NA,TGTGCCATCAGTCCTCTTCCGGGACACCAAGAGACCCAGTACTTC,CAISPLPGHQETQYF
13,TRBJ2-1,TRBV6-1,few,TRBD2,TGTGCCAGCAGTGAAGCTGCGGGAGGTGAGCAGTTCTTC,CASSEAAGGEQFF
16,TRBJ2-1,TRBV11-3,many,TRBD2,TGTGCCAGCAGCTTGGGGGGGACTCTTCACTACAATGAGCAGTTCTTC,CASSLGGTLHYNEQFF
15,TRBJ1-6,TRBV12-3/TRBV12-4,many,TRBD1,TGTGCCAGCAGCTCGACGACAGGGTTCGATTCACCCCTCCACTTT,CASSSTTGFDSPLHF
16,TRBJ1-2,TRBV12-3/TRBV12-4,many,TRBD1,TGTGCCAGCAGTTTAGCGCTCGGACAGGGGGCTTATGGCTACACCTTC,CASSLALGQGAYGYTF
14,TRBJ1-5,TRBV5-6,many,NA,TGTGCCAGCAGCCTCAGACAGGCCGTCTGGCCCCAGCATTTT,CASSLRQAVWPQHF
14,TRBJ1-1,TRBV9,many,TRBD1,TGTGCCAGCAGCGTATGGACAGGGAACACTGAAGCTTTCTTT,CASSVWTGNTEAFF
13,TRBJ2-5,TRBV5-1,NA,NA,TGCGCCAGCAGCCTTCCTAGACAAGAGACCCAGTACTTC,CASSLPRQETQYF
15,TRBJ2-7,TRBV12-3/TRBV12-4,many,TRBD2,TGTGCCAGCAGGCGCGCGGGAGGGCTGCTGTACGAGCAGTACTTC,CASRRAGGLLYEQYF
15,TRBJ1-5,TRBV5-4,few,NA,TGTGCCAGCAGCTTGGGGGGGGCGAGCAATCAGCCCCAGCATTTT,CASSLGGASNQPQHF
15,TRBJ1-2,TRBV19,many,TRBD1,TGTGCCAGTAGTGTGACAGGGGAAGGAGGCTATGGCTACACCTTC,CASSVTGEGGYGYTF
14,TRBJ2-1,TRBV11-1,NA,NA,TGTGTCGGCAGCAGGTGGCGAGGGCACAATGAGCAGTTCTTC,CVGSRWRGHNEQFF
16,TRBJ1-2,TRBV18,many,TRBD1,TGTGCCAGCTCACCACGGGCGGGGACAGGGGACTCTGGCTACACCTTC,CASSPRAGTGDSGYTF
14,TRBJ2-3,TRBV20-1,many,NA,TGCAGTGCTCGGAAGGGAGGATTGGGGGATACGCAGTATTTT,CSARKGGLGDTQYF
13,TRBJ2-7,TRBV6-1,many,TRBD1,TGTGCCGCCAGGGGGCTGGGGTCCTACGAGCAGTACTTC,CAARGLGSYEQYF
14,TRBJ1-2,TRBV29-1,many,NA,TGCAGCGTTCGCAGGGAAGGGGCCCACTATGGCTACACCTTC,CSVRREGAHYGYTF